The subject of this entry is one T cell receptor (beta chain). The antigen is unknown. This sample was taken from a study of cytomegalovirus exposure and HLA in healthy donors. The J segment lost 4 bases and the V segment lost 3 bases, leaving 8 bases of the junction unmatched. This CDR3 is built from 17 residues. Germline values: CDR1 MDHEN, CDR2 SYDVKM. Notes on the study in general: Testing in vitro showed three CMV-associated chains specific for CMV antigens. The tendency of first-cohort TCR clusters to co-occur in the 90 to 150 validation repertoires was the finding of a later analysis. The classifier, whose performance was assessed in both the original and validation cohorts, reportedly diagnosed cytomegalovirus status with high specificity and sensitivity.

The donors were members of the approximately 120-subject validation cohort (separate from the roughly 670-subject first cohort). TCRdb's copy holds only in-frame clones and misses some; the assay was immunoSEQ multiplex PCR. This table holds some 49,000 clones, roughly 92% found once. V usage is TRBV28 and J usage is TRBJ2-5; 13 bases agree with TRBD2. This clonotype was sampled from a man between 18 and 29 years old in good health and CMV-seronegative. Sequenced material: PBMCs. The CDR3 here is CASSFPMGLAGTETQYF. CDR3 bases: TGTGCCAGCAGTTTCCCCATGGGACTAGCGGGAACAGAGACCCAGTACTTC.